The 3 T cell receptor beta chains below come from one sample, sequenced in a study of blood T cell repertoires in COVID-19. This table comes from immunoSEQ multiplex PCR, and its TCRdb copy is limited to in-frame clones, with some not included. This repertoire shows some 300,000 clones, roughly 86% found once; its top ten account for roughly 2.9%. Sequenced: PBMCs or T cells enriched from blood (not recorded which). The receptors stem from a woman in her 50s who had been exposed to COVID-19.

This clone was found a few times. The gene calls are TRBV5-1 and TRBJ1-1; the D is unclear. CDR3 length: 15 residues. Germline V CDR1 and CDR2: SGHRS, YFSETQ. The ends were cut back, 0 bases at V and 0 bases at J, with 9 bases in the middle. The CDR3 here is CASSLVPGLNTEAFF. DNA for the CDR3: TGCGCCAGCAGCTTGGTTCCGGGTCTGAACACTGAAGCTTTCTTT.

The chain combines TRBV20-1 with TRBJ1-6; tentatively, D is TRBD1 (5 bases). This CDR3 has 13 residues. The V and J ends lost 3 bases and 7 bases respectively, with 10 bases between them. The germline CDR1 and CDR2 sequences are DFQATT and SNEGSKA (reference sequence). This CDR3 reads CSASETANSPLHF. CDR3 sequence (DNA): TGCAGTGCTAGTGAGACAGCCAATTCACCCCTCCACTTT.

The J gene is TRBJ1-3, the V gene TRBV30; D is ambiguous. With 0 bases removed from V and 0 bases from J, the gap between germline ends came to 9 bases. Per the germline V gene, CDR1 is GTSNPN and CDR2 is SVGIG (reference sequence). The length of the CDR3 is 15 residues. The CDR3 sequence is CAWSVLRSSGNTIYF. CDR3 nucleotides: TGTGCCTGGAGTGTACTCCGATCCTCTGGAAACACCATATATTTT. Supplemented by reference TRBV30 and TRBJ1-3, the full variable domain reads SQTIHQWPATLVQPVGSPLSLECTVEGTSNPNLYWYRQAAGRGLQLLFYSVGIGQISSEVPQNLSASRPQDRQFILSSKKLLLSDSGFYLCAWSVLRSSGNTIYFGEGSWLTVV.